The 20 T cell receptor beta chains presented below share a single source sample, sequenced in a study of vaccination and CD4 T cells after COVID-19. The Oncomine TCR Beta short-read assay sequenced DNA from cultured CD4+ T cells. MiXCR was run by TCRdb on the PCR reads, yielding one entry per CDR3 protein. The sample lists 9,500 to 14,000 distinct CDR3 sequences, approximately 70% occurring once. Treatment of the sample: approximately nine-day PBMC culture with coronavirus spike peptide pools or control peptides (ViraFEST assay). These receptors lack a known antigen. Sequencing used CD4+ T cells from blood, cultured in vitro. These receptors all come from a human donor who had recovered from COVID-19.

The chain recombines TRBV20-1 with TRBJ1-5; unclear D gene. In germline, CDR1 is DFQATT, CDR2 SNEGSKA (reference sequence). V was trimmed by 2 bases and J by 4 bases, leaving 21 bases between them. CDR3 length: 17 residues. This CDR3 reads CSARSVGGFDRNQPQHF. DNA of the CDR3: TGCAGTGCTAGAAGTGTTGGAGGATTCGACCGAAATCAGCCCCAGCATTTT.

About this clonotype: Without the conserved terminal phenylalanine or tryptophan, this CDR3 likely stems from a read error. No DNA is shown, since the ends of the CDR3 on it are uncertain; the CDR3 is the one TCRdb lists. The chain links TRBV10-2 to TRBJ2-3; the table's D call, TRBD2, has no DNA check behind it. From germline, CDR1 is WSHSY and CDR2 SAAADI. The CDR3 is 16 amino acids in total, end residues counted. CDR3 amino acids: CASSNPAGTSGGALGY.

The chain recombines TRBV7-8 with TRBJ1-4, with 8 bases identical to TRBD1. With V trimmed by 4 bases and J by 4 bases, 8 bases remained unmatched. The CDR3 has 16 residues. The germline gives CDR1 SGHVS, CDR2 FQNEAQ. CDR3 DNA sequence: TGTGCCAGCAGCTCCCTTAAGGACAGGGTTAATGAAAAACTGTTTTTT. Protein sequence: CASSSLKDRVNEKLFF. Supplemented by reference TRBV7-8 and TRBJ1-4, the full variable domain reads GAGVSQSPRYKVAKRGQDVALRCDPISGHVSLFWYQQALGQGPEFLTYFQNEAQLDKSGLPSDRFFAERPEGSVSTLKIQRTQQEDSAVYLCASSSLKDRVNEKLFFGSGTQLSVL.

Regarding this clonotype: Relative to the germline gene, one junction end is altered; a read error may explain this. The V call is TRBV5-1, the J call TRBJ1-1; no clear D. The length of the CDR3 is 13 residues. The germline gives CDR1 SGHRS, CDR2 YFSETQ. CDR3 bases: TGCGCCAGCAGCTTGGCCGGGCAGGCTGAGGCTTTCTTT. It yields the protein CASSLAGQAEAFF.

Within the sample, this clonotype is large. CDR3 DNA sequence: TGTGCCAGCAGCTTAGAACAGGGAGAGGGCTATGGCTACACCTTC. Encoded protein: CASSLEQGEGYGYTF. V gene TRBV7-2 combines with J gene TRBJ1-2; a possible D gene is TRBD1 (6 bases). Germline V CDR1 and CDR2: SGHTA, FQGNSA. CDR3 length equals 15 residues. The V gene lost 1 base and the J gene lost 4 bases, with 13 bases spanning the gap.

The chain carries TRBV19 and TRBJ1-5; D gene uncertain. The germline CDR1 and CDR2 sequences are LNHDA and SQIVND (reference sequence). There are 13 residues in the CDR3. The V end lost 4 bases, the J end lost 10 bases, and 14 bases lay between the germline ends. DNA of the CDR3: TGTGCCAGTAGTAGAGAAGGCGGGAATCCCCAGCATTTT. This encodes CASSREGGNPQHF.

The chain couples TRBV9 to TRBJ1-1; D unclear. The length of the CDR3 is 14 residues. Trimming left V 4 bases short and J 5 bases short, with 15 bases between. Germline V gives CDR1 SGDLS, CDR2 YYNGEE. The CDR3 sequence is CASSPRKEGTEAFF. The CDR3, as DNA: TGTGCCAGCAGCCCCCGGAAGGAGGGAACTGAAGCTTTCTTT.

The CDR3 spells CASSPGQGDTGELFF. In DNA form, the CDR3 reads TGTGCCAGTAGCCCAGGACAGGGAGACACCGGGGAGCTGTTTTTT. The V gene is TRBV19, the J gene TRBJ2-2, with 8 positions matching TRBD1. The CDR3 has 15 amino acids. Germline CDR1 LNHDA, CDR2 SQIVND (reference sequence). Trimming removed 6 bases from V and 3 bases from J; junction bases left unmatched: 6.

This clonotype was counted a few times. The V and J genes are TRBV7-6 and TRBJ1-4; TRBD1 matches 7 bases. The CDR3 totals 15 residues. CDR1 SGHVS and CDR2 FNYEAQ come from the germline V gene. V was pared by 3 bases and J by 4 bases, with 5 bases of the junction left unmatched. CDR3 sequence (DNA): TGTGCCAGCAGCTTCCTACAGGGGAGTAATGAAAAACTGTTTTTT. Its translation: CASSFLQGSNEKLFF.

The rearrangement links TRBV27 to TRBJ1-1; possible D gene TRBD1, 6 bases. V was pared by 5 bases and J by 4 bases, with 11 bases between. The germline V gene encodes CDR1 MNHEY and CDR2 SMNVEV (reference sequence). This CDR3 comprises 13 residues. The CDR3 DNA sequence: TGTGCCAGCAGTGCCAGGGGTCGCACTGAAGCTTTCTTT. Its protein is CASSARGRTEAFF.

Worth noting for this clonotype: One junction end disagrees with the germline gene, perhaps due to a read error. DNA for the CDR3: TGTACCAGCAGCGTAGGGGTAGCGCTGAACACCGGGGAGCTGTTTTTT. It codes for CTSSVGVALNTGELFF. This rearrangement joins TRBV9 to TRBJ2-2; tentatively, D is TRBD1 or TRBD2 (5 bases each). The CDR3 consists of 16 residues. Germline V gene lookup returns CDR1 SGDLS and CDR2 YYNGEE.

This chain uses TRBV6-5 with TRBJ1-5; 8 bases match TRBD1. The J segment lost 6 bases and the V segment lost 2 bases, leaving 3 bases of the junction unmatched. This CDR3 is built from 14 residues. In germline, CDR1 is MNHEY, CDR2 SVGAGI. The DNA of the CDR3 is TGTGCCAGCAGTTACCAGGGGGCCGGTCAGCCCCAGCATTTT. Translated, it gives CASSYQGAGQPQHF.

This clonotype was observed a few times. The chain employs TRBV6-5 and TRBJ1-5; D might be TRBD1 (6 bases). The CDR3 totals 17 residues. V was shortened by 4 bases and J by 0 bases, with 16 bases between the two germline ends. Per the germline V gene, CDR1 is MNHEY and CDR2 is SVGAGI. CDR3 region: CASSSGQTVYSNQPQHF. The CDR3 nucleotides are TGTGCCAGCAGTTCTGGACAGACTGTTTATAGCAATCAGCCCCAGCATTTT.

This clonotype turned up a few times. The CDR3 protein is CASSVGRGNLYNSPLHF. The CDR3 nucleotides read TGTGCCAGCAGCGTAGGTAGGGGAAACCTCTATAATTCACCCCTCCACTTT. The V gene is TRBV9, the J gene TRBJ1-6; the D gene is possibly TRBD1 (5 bases). CDR1 SGDLS and CDR2 YYNGEE come from the germline V gene. V lost 0 bases and J 3 bases, leaving 13 bases between the germline ends. The CDR3 sequence is 17 residues long.

This rearrangement joins TRBV28 to TRBJ2-7, with TRBD2 matching 13 bases. Germline-derived CDR1 and CDR2 are MDHEN and SYDVKM. V was pared by 6 bases and J by 0 bases, with 14 bases of the junction left unmatched. This CDR3 contains 19 residues. DNA of the CDR3: TGTGCCAGCAGGGGGTCCGAGTCCGGGACTAGCGGGACCTCCTACGAGCAGTACTTC. Encoded protein: CASRGSESGTSGTSYEQYF.

The V gene is TRBV7-8, the J gene TRBJ2-5; possible D gene TRBD2, 6 bases. Trimming pared 0 bases from V and 4 bases from J, leaving 12 bases between. Germline V CDR1 and CDR2: SGHVS, FQNEAQ. There are 15 residues in the CDR3. For the CDR3, the DNA is TGTGCCAGCAGCTTAGCGGCGGGGCGGGGAGAGACCCAGTACTTC. Translation gives CASSLAAGRGETQYF.

CDR3 amino acids: CASSLDAETQYF. DNA for the CDR3: TGTGCCAGCAGCCTCGATGCAGAGACCCAGTACTTC. The V call is TRBV5-4, the J call TRBJ2-5; the D is unclear. The CDR3 spans 12 residues. V gave up 4 bases and J gave up 4 bases, with 8 bases separating them. Germline V gene lookup returns CDR1 SGHNT and CDR2 YYREEE (reference sequence).

In DNA form, the CDR3 reads TGTGCCAGCAAACGGGTATCAACCTACGAGCAGTACTTC. It translates to CASKRVSTYEQYF. This chain uses TRBV6-2 or TRBV6-3 with TRBJ2-7; D call uncertain. Germline V gene sequence: CDR1 MNHEY, CDR2 SVGEGT. V lost 7 bases and J 2 bases, leaving 12 bases between the germline ends. The CDR3 is made up of 13 amino acids.

The V gene is TRBV5-1, the J gene TRBJ1-1, with a possible D match to TRBD1 (5 bases). The V end was cut by 2 bases, the J end by 4 bases, with 9 bases between. The CDR3 has 13 amino acids. The germline V gene has CDR1 SGHRS and CDR2 YFSETQ. In DNA form, the CDR3 reads TGCGCCAGCAGCTTCCTAGGGACCACTGAAGCTTTCTTT. Residues: CASSFLGTTEAFF. The variable domain in full, completed from reference TRBV5-1 and TRBJ1-1, reads KAGVTQTPRYLIKTRGQQVTLSCSPISGHRSVSWYQQTPGQGLQFLFEYFSETQRNKGNFPGRFSGRQFSNSRSEMNVSTLELGDSALYLCASSFLGTTEAFFGQGTRLTVV.

The chain employs TRBV19 and TRBJ2-2; 10 nucleotides match TRBD1. Germline assignment: CDR1 LNHDA and CDR2 SQIVND (reference sequence). The junction had 4 bases not matched to a gene; V was cut back by 7 bases and J by 2 bases. The CDR3 totals 15 residues. The CDR3 region is CASKDRGLNTGELFF. The CDR3 DNA reads as TGTGCCAGTAAAGACAGGGGGCTTAACACCGGGGAGCTGTTTTTT.